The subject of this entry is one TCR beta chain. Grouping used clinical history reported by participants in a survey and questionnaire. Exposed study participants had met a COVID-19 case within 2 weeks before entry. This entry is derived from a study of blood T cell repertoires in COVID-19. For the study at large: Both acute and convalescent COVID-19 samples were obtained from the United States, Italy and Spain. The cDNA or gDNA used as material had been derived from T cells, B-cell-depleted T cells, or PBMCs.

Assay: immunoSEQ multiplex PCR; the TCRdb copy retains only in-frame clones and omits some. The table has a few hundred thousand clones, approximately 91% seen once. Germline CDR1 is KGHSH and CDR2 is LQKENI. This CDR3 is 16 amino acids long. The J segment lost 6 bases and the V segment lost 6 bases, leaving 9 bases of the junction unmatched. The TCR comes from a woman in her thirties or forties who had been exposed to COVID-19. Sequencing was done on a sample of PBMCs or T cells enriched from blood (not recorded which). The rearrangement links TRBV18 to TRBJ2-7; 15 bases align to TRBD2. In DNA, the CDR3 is TGTGCCAGCTCGCCGGGACTAGCGGGAGGTAAATTCGAGCAGTACTTC. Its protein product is CASSPGLAGGKFEQYF.